This T cell receptor (beta chain) emerged from a study of cytomegalovirus exposure and HLA in healthy donors. Study-level points and caveats: Accounts indicate the classifier identified cytomegalovirus status with strong specificity and sensitivity. Highly shared sequence variants in one cluster were likely a sequencing artifact.

Germline-derived CDR1 and CDR2 are SGHAT and FQNNGV. The length of the CDR3 is 13 residues. Between the trimmed V and J ends, which lost 1 base and 6 bases, there was a span of 6 bases. This clone was recorded a few times. Its specificity is unknown. PCR employed 60 Vbeta and 13 Jbeta primers. Using immunoSEQ multiplex PCR, the repertoire was profiled, and TCRdb retains in-frame clones only, with some absent. The sample holds about 110,000 clones, roughly 13% seen once. The specimen sequenced was PBMCs. This clonotype originated in a man aged 35 to 55 in good health and CMV-seropositive. The chain joins TRBV11-2 to TRBJ2-2, with TRBD2 as a possible D gene (5 bases). CDR3 DNA sequence: TGTGCCAGCAGCTTAGGGAGGTCCGGGGAGCTGTTTTTT. It codes for CASSLGRSGELFF.